A selection of T cell receptor beta chains follows, all from one sample in a study of immune evolution from preneoplasia to lung adenocarcinoma. Assay used: immunoSEQ multiplex PCR; TCRdb lists only in-frame clones, some missing. The repertoire has 1,700 or so clones, about three quarters of them found once; the top ten carry approximately 13%. Sequenced input: FFPE minimally invasive lung adenocarcinoma tissue. These receptors originate from a person aged 60 to 85 with lung adenocarcinoma. Each CDR3 is given with its conserved first and last residue. D genes are given only for firm matches. Where a row states a size, it is once, few, many or the class of an expanded clone; other rows omit it.

clone_size d_call j_call v_call cdr3_nt cdr3_aa
. TRBD1 TRBJ1-4 TRBV4-1 TGCGCCAGCAGCCAAGTCCGGGGACAGGGGAATGAAAAACTGTTTTTT CASSQVRGQGNEKLFF
. . TRBJ2-7 TRBV21-1 TGTGCCAGCAGCAAAGATCCGACAACCTACGAGCAGTACTTC CASSKDPTTYEQYF
. . TRBJ1-4 TRBV11-1 TGTGCCAGCAGCCCGGGACCATCGGGTGAAAAACTGTTTTTT CASSPGPSGEKLFF
few . TRBJ2-2 TRBV19 TGTGCCAGTAGTCCCCTGGTCCCCGAGCTGTTTTTT CASSPLVPELFF
. . TRBJ2-1 TRBV29-1 TGCAGCGTTGAAGAGAGCATGGACTACCCCCAGTTCTTC CSVEESMDYPQFF
. . TRBJ2-4 TRBV28 TGTGCCAGCAGTTTACAGGGAAACATTCAGTACTTC CASSLQGNIQYF
. TRBD1 TRBJ2-7 TRBV11-2 TGTGCCAGCAGCTTTATAGGGACAGCCTACGAGCAGTACTTC CASSFIGTAYEQYF
. . TRBJ1-1 TRBV5-1 TGCGCCAGCAGCTTAGATGTGGCTGGGACTGAAGCTTTTTTT CASSLDVAGTEAFF
once . TRBJ1-2 TRBV14 TGTGCCAGCAGCCTTTGGACAGAGAATACGTACACCTTC CASSLWTENTYTF
. TRBD1 TRBJ1-2 TRBV10-3 TGTGCCATCAGAGAGGGACAGGGGCCGGATGGCTACACCTTC CAIREGQGPDGYTF
. . TRBJ2-3 TRBV5-1 TGCGCCAGCAGCTTTAATGTTAGGACGAGCACAGATACGCAGTATTTT CASSFNVRTSTDTQYF
few . TRBJ1-6 TRBV28 TGTGCCAGCAGTTGGGGATCGGGGGTTTCACCCCTCCACTTT CASSWGSGVSPLHF
. TRBD2 TRBJ2-1 TRBV6-4 TGTGCCAGCAGTGACTCGAGCGGGGGGGCTAATGAGCAGTTCTTC CASSDSSGGANEQFF
. . TRBJ2-7 TRBV10-3 TGTGCCATCAGTGAGAGGGTCTCCTACGAGCAGTACTTC CAISERVSYEQYF
. TRBD2 TRBJ2-5 TRBV7-2 TGTGCCAGCAGCTCGACTAGCGGGGGCTACGAGACCCAGTACTTC CASSSTSGGYETQYF
. . TRBJ2-6 TRBV9 TGTGCCAGCAGACAGGGAAGCTCTGGGGCCAACGTCCTGACTTTC CASRQGSSGANVLTF
. . TRBJ2-5 TRBV29-1 TGCAGCGTTGAAGGAGGGGCAGGGGGGGAGAAGACCCAGTACTTC CSVEGGAGGEKTQYF
. . TRBJ1-1 TRBV6-1 TGTGCCAGCAGTCGAGGTGGGGAGAGGACTGAAGCTTTCTTT CASSRGGERTEAFF
. . TRBJ1-1 TRBV7-9 TGTGCCAGCAGCTTAATGGGGGCGTCTGAAGCTTTCTTT CASSLMGASEAFF
. . TRBJ1-4 TRBV27 TGTGCCAGCAGGGGACTTCCCGGTGAAAAACTGTTTTTT CASRGLPGEKLFF
. TRBD2 TRBJ2-2 TRBV10-3 TGTGCCATCAGTGTAATCCTAGCGGGGGGCGCGAACACCGGGGAGCTGTTTTTT CAISVILAGGANTGELFF
. TRBD1 TRBJ1-2 TRBV7-2 TGTGCCAGCAGCTTAGCAACAGGGGAAGGGTATGGCTACACCTTC CASSLATGEGYGYTF
few . TRBJ2-2 TRBV9 TGTGCCAGCACCGGCCCCTGGACATCAGGGGAGCTGTTTTTT CASTGPWTSGELFF
. TRBD1 TRBJ2-1 TRBV5-1 TGCGCCAGCAGCTTGATGTCCGGGACAGGGAACAATGAGCAGTTCTTC CASSLMSGTGNNEQFF
. . TRBJ2-3 TRBV6-4 TGTGCCAGCAGTCAAGACCCCGGGAGCACAGATACGCAGTATTTT CASSQDPGSTDTQYF
. . TRBJ2-1 TRBV7-9 TGTGCCAGCAGCTTAGATGAACAGTGGGACAATGAGCAGTTCTTC CASSLDEQWDNEQFF
. . TRBJ1-5 TRBV18 TGTGCCAGCGCCCCCGACACCAACTCTGGGGCCCAGCATTTT CASAPDTNSGAQHF
few TRBD2 TRBJ2-1 TRBV5-1 TGCGCCAGCAGAGATACTAGCGGGGGGGCTAGGGATGAGCAGTTCTTC CASRDTSGGARDEQFF
. . TRBJ2-5 TRBV5-1 TGCGCCAGCAGCTTAGGGGGGGAAATACAAGAGACCCAGTACTTC CASSLGGEIQETQYF
few . TRBJ2-1 TRBV27 TGTGCCAGCAGACTGTACGGGGGAAGCAATGAGCAGTTCTTC CASRLYGGSNEQFF
. TRBD1 TRBJ2-6 TRBV6-1 TGTGCCAGCAGTGGACAGGGCGGTGAGGCCAACGTCCTGACTTTC CASSGQGGEANVLTF
. TRBD2 TRBJ2-5 TRBV7-9 TGTGCCAGCAGGCGGGACTATCAAGAGACCCAGTACTTC CASRRDYQETQYF
. . TRBJ1-1 TRBV9 TGTGCCAGCAGCGGACCTTCCAAACAGAACACTGAAGCTTTCTTT CASSGPSKQNTEAFF
once . TRBJ2-4 TRBV4-2 TGTGCCAGCAGCCATGGGGGAAACATTCAGTACTTC CASSHGGNIQYF